A single sample gave rise to the 4 T cell receptor beta chains below, sequenced in a study of pediatric ulcerative colitis. Produced via immunoSEQ multiplex PCR; TCRdb's table is partial and in-frame only. Here the sample spans roughly 38,000 clones, over 80% being singletons. Sequences were obtained from blood. The source is a girl aged 10 to 17 with moderate ulcerative colitis.

The rearrangement links TRBV6-1 to TRBJ2-7; D is perhaps TRBD2 (6 bases). CDR1 is MNHNS and CDR2 is SASEGT in the germline V gene. Trimming took 7 bases from V and 11 from J, leaving 15 bases between them. The CDR3 consists of 11 residues. The CDR3 sequence: CASTRGGVEYF. The CDR3 DNA reads TGTGCCAGCACCCGAGGCGGGGTAGAGTACTTC.

The chain employs TRBV7-9 and TRBJ2-5, with TRBD2 matching over 11 bases. CDR1 and CDR2 (germline): SEHNR, FQNEAQ (reference sequence). The CDR3 is 15 residues long. V lost 1 base and J lost 5; bases outside the gene matches: 3. CDR3 nucleotide sequence: TGTGCCAGCAGCTTAGAAGGACTAGCGGGCGAGACCCAGTACTTC. Amino acid sequence: CASSLEGLAGETQYF.

J is TRBJ1-1 and V is TRBV27; 9 positions match TRBD1. The CDR3 runs 12 residues. Germline CDR1 MNHEY, CDR2 SMNVEV (reference sequence). V lost 6 bases, J lost 8 bases, and 4 bases stayed unmatched. The CDR3 sequence: CASRWTGVEAFF. Here the CDR3 DNA reads TGTGCCAGCAGATGGACAGGGGTGGAAGCTTTCTTT.

This clone was recorded only once. The V call is TRBV19, the J call TRBJ2-1; TRBD2 agrees at 7 bases. Germline CDR1 is LNHDA and CDR2 is SQIVND (reference sequence). After removal of 1 base from V and 4 bases from J, the junction contained 4 bases not matched to a gene. This CDR3 has 15 amino acids. The CDR3 region has the DNA TGTGCCAGTAGTATAGCCAGCGGGAAGTACAATGAGCAGTTCTTC. This codes for CASSIASGKYNEQFF.